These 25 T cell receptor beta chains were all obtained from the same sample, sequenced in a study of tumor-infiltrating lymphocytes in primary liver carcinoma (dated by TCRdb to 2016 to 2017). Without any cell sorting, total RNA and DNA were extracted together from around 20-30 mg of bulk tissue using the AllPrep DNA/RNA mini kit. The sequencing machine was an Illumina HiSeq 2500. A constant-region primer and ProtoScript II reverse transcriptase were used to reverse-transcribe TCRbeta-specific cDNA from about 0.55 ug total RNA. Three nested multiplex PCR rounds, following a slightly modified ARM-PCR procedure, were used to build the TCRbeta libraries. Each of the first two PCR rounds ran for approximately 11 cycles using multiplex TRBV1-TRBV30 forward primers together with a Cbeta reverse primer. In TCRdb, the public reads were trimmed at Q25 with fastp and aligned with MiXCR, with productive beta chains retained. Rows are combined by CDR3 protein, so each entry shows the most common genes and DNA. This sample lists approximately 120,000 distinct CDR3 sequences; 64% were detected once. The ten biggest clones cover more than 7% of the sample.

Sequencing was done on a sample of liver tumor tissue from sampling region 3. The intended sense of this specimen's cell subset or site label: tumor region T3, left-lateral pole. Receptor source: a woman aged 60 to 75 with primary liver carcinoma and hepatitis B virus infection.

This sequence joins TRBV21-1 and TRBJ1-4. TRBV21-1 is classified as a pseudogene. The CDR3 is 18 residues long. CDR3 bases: TGTGTCAGCAGCAAAGACCCACCTAGCGACCGACGACACAAAAAACTGTTTTTT. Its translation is CVSSKDPPSDRRHKKLFF.

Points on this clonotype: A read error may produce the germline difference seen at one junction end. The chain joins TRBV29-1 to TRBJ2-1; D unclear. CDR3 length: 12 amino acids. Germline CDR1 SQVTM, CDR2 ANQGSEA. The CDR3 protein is CSIQDSYDEQFF. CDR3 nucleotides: TGCAGCATACAAGACTCCTACGATGAGCAGTTCTTC.

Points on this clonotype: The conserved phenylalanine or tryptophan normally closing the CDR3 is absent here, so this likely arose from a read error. The CDR3 region is CSVAGTGVGNTVAFC. CDR3 sequence (DNA): TGCAGCGTGGCCGGGACAGGGGTGGGGAACACTGTAGCTTTCTGT. The V and J genes are TRBV29-1 and TRBJ1-1, with 10 bases that match TRBD1. The CDR3 covers 15 residues. The germline CDR1 and CDR2 sequences are SQVTM and ANQGSEA.

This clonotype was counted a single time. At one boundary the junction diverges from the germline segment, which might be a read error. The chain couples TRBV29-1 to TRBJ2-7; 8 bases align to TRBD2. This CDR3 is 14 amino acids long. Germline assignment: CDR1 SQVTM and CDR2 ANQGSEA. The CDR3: CSGEVWAGGYKQYF. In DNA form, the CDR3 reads TGCAGCGGGGAGGTTTGGGCGGGAGGCTACAAGCAGTACTTC.

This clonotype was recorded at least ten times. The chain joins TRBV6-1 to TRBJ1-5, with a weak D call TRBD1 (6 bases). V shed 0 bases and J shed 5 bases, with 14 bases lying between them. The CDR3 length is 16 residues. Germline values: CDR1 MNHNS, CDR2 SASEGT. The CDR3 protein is CASSEAGGGIDQPQHF. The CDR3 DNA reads TGTGCCAGCAGTGAAGCTGGGGGGGGCATCGATCAGCCCCAGCATTTT.

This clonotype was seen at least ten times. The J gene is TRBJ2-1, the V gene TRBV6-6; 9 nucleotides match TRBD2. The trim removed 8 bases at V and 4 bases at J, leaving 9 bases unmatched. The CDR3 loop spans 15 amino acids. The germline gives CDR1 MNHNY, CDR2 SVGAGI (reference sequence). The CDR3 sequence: CASRDSGSRYNEQFF. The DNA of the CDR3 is TGTGCCAGCCGGGATAGCGGGAGTAGATACAATGAGCAGTTCTTC.

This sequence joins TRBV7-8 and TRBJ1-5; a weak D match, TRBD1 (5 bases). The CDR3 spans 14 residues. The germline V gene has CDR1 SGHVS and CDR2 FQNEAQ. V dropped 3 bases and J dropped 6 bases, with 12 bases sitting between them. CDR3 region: CASSLGTGFQPQHF. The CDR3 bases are TGTGCCAGCAGCTTGGGTACAGGATTTCAGCCCCAGCATTTT. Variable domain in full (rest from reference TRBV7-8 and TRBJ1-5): GAGVSQSPRYKVAKRGQDVALRCDPISGHVSLFWYQQALGQGPEFLTYFQNEAQLDKSGLPSDRFFAERPEGSVSTLKIQRTQQEDSAVYLCASSLGTGFQPQHFGDGTRLSIL.

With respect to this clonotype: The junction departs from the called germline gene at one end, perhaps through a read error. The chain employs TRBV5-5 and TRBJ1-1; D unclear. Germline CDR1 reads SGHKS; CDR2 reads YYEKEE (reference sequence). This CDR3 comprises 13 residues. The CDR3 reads CVSSLDLDTEAFF. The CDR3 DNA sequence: TGTGTCAGCAGCCTCGATCTAGACACTGAAGCTTTCTTT.

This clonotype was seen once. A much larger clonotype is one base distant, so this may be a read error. CDR3 sequence (DNA): TGTGCCAGCAGGGGGACCACAGATACGCAGTATTTT. This codes for CASRGTTDTQYF. The rearrangement joins TRBV2 to TRBJ2-3, with D possibly being TRBD1 or TRBD2 (5 bases each). Trimming took off 6 bases at V and 2 bases at J, with 6 bases between the two ends. CDR1 and CDR2 (germline): SNHLY, FYNNEI. CDR3 length: 12 amino acids.

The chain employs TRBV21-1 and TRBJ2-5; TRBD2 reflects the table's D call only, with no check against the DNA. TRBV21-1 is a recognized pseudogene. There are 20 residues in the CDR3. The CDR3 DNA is TGTGCCAGCACCTTGGGGTCGGTTGCGGGAGAGGATGGTTCTAAGGAGACCCAGTACTTC. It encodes CASTLGSVAGEDGSKETQYF.

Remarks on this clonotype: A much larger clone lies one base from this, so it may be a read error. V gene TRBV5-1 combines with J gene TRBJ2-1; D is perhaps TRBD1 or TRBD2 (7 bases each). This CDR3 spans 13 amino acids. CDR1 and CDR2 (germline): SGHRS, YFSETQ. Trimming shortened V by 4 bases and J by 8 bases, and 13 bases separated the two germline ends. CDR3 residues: CASSIQGRDEQFF. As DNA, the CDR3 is TGCGCCAGCAGCATACAGGGGAGGGATGAGCAGTTCTTC.

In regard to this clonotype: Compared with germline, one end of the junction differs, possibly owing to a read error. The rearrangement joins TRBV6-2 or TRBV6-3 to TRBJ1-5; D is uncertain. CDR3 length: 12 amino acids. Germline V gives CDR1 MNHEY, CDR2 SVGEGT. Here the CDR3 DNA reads TGTACCAGCAAGAGCAGGCATCAGCCCCAGCATTTT. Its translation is CTSKSRHQPQHF.

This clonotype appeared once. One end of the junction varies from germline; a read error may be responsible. CDR3 region: CSVEGGRGSYNEQSF. The CDR3 DNA reads TGCAGCGTTGAGGGCGGGAGGGGCTCCTACAATGAGCAGTCCTTC. The genes are TRBV29-1 and TRBJ2-1; 9 bases agree with TRBD2. Germline CDR1 and CDR2: SQVTM and ANQGSEA. This CDR3 has 15 amino acids.

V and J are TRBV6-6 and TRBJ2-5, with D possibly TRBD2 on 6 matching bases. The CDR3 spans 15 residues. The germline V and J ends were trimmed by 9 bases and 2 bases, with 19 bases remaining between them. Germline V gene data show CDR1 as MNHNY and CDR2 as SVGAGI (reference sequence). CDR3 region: CARSNYGGQQETQYF. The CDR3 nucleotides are TGTGCCAGGAGTAACTACGGGGGTCAGCAAGAGACCCAGTACTTC.

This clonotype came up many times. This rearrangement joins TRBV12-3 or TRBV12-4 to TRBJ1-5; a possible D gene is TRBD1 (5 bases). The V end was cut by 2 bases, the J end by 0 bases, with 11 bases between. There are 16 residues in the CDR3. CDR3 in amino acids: CASSLRGDLSNQPQHF. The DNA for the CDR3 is TGTGCCAGCAGTTTAAGGGGAGACCTTAGCAATCAGCCCCAGCATTTT.

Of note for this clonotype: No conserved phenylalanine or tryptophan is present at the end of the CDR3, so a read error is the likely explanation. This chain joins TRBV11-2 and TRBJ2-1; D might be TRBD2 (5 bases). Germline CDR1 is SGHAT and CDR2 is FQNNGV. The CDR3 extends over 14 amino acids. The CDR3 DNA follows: TGTGTCAGCAGTCCGGACTCGAGGTATGGGGAGCAGTTCATC. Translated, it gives CVSSPDSRYGEQFI.

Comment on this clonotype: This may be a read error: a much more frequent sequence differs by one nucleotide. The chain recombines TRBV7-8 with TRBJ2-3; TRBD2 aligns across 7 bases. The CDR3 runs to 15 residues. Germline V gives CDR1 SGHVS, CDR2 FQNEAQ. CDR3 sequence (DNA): TGTGCCAACAGCTTCGGGACTACCCTCACAGATACGCAGTATTTT. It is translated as CANSFGTTLTDTQYF.

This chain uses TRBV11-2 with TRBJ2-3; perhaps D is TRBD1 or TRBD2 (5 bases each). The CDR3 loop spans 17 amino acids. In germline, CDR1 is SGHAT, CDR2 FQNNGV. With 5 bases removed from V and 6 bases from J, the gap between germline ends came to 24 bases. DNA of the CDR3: TGTGCCAGCAGCATTCAAGGGTCAGGGATAGGACTTGATACGCAGTATTTT. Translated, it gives CASSIQGSGIGLDTQYF.

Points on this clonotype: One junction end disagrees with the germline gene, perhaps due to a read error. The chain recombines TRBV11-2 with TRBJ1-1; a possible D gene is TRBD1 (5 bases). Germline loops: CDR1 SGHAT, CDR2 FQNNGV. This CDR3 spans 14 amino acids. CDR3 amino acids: CTSRIGTRGTEAFF. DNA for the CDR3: TGTACCAGCAGAATCGGGACCAGAGGAACTGAAGCTTTCTTT.

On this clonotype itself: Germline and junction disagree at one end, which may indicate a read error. CDR3 loop: CARSQETGDRNEQYF. DNA of the CDR3: TGTGCCAGGAGCCAAGAAACGGGAGATCGGAACGAGCAGTATTTC. The rearrangement uses TRBV12-3 or TRBV12-4 and TRBJ2-7; D might be TRBD2 (6 bases). The CDR3 totals 15 residues.

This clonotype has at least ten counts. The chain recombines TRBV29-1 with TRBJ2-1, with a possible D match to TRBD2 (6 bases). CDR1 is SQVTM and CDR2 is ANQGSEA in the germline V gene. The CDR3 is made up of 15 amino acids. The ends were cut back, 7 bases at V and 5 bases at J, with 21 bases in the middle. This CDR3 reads CSAPSRGVADNEQFF. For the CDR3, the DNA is TGCAGCGCCCCCTCCCGCGGGGTGGCGGACAATGAGCAGTTCTTC.

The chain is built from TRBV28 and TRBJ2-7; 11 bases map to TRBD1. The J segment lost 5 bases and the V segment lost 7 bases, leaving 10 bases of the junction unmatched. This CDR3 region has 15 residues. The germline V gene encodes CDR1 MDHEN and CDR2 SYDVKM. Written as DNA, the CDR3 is TGTGCCAGCAAAGGACAGGGGGCGGGAATCGACGAGCAGTACTTC. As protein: CASKGQGAGIDEQYF.

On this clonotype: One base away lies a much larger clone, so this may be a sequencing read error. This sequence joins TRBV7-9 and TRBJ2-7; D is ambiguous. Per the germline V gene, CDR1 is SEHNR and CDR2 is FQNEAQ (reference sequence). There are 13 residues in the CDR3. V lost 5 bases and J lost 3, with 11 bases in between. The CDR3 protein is CASSGVSVYEQYF. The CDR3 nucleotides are TGTGCCAGCAGCGGAGTCTCCGTCTACGAGCAGTACTTC.

CDR3 amino acids: CASSFGGNLYGYTF. The CDR3 coding sequence is TGTGCCAGCAGTTTCGGGGGCAATCTCTATGGCTACACCTTC. The rearrangement uses TRBV28 and TRBJ1-2; D is possibly TRBD1 (6 bases). CDR1 is MDHEN and CDR2 is SYDVKM in the germline V gene. Trimming cost V 3 bases and J 4 bases, with 12 bases left between them. This CDR3 has 14 residues.

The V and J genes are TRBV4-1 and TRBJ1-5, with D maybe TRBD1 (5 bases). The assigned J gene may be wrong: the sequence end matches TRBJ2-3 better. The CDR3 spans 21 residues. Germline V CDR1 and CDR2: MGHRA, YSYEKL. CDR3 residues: CASSQAPVGMGRVWGNQPQYF. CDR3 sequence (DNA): TGCGCCAGCAGCCAAGCGCCCGTAGGGATGGGAAGGGTCTGGGGCAATCAGCCCCAGTATTTT.